This passage covers 15 T cell receptor beta chains from one sample sequenced in a study of technical replicates of blood from several donors. TCRdb's table, derived via immunoSEQ multiplex PCR, lists solely in-frame clones and lacks some. Found here are around 100,000 clones, around 96% of them singletons; the top ten hold around 0.35%. Material: T cells isolated from PBMCs. The receptors shown here come from a human donor in good health.

The chain has TRBV5-8 and TRBJ1-2; the D is unclear. The CDR3 is made up of 16 amino acids. V lost 7 bases, J lost 5 bases, and 24 bases lay in between. The germline gives CDR1 SGHTS, CDR2 YDEGEE. Written as DNA, the CDR3 is TGTGCCAGCGCTATAAGGGAGATCATTGGATCATATGGCTACACCTTC. Amino acids: CASAIREIIGSYGYTF. Together with reference TRBV5-8 and TRBJ1-2, the CDR3 gives the full variable domain: EAGVTQSPTHLIKTRGQQATLRCSPISGHTSVYWYQQALGLGLQFLLWYDEGEERNRGNFPPRFSGRQFPNYSSELNVNALELEDSALYLCASAIREIIGSYGYTFGSGTRLTVV.

Of note for this clone: At one boundary the junction diverges from the germline segment, which might be a read error. The CDR3 coding sequence is TGTGCCACCAGTATGGCTCAGGAAATGGATGGCTACACCTTC. Translating it yields CATSMAQEMDGYTF. The rearrangement links TRBV10-3 to TRBJ1-2; D is uncertain. The CDR3 extends over 14 amino acids. Per germline, CDR1 ENHRY and CDR2 SYGVKD.

This clone was seen a single time. The chain is built from TRBV15 and TRBJ1-5; 8 nucleotides align to TRBD1. V lost 3 bases and J lost 6; bases outside the gene matches: 4. Germline CDR1 and CDR2: LNHNV and YYDKDF (reference sequence). The CDR3 length is 14 residues. The CDR3 nucleotides are TGTGCCACCAGCAGCCGTCAGGGGGCTCAGCCCCAGCATTTT. This sequence encodes CATSSRQGAQPQHF.

The V call is TRBV4-3, the J call TRBJ2-1, with 7 bases identical to TRBD2. From germline, CDR1 is LGHNA and CDR2 YSLEER. V was clipped by 3 bases and J by 7 bases; unmatched bases: 6. This CDR3 is built from 14 residues. CDR3 residues: CASSQRTRENEQFF. In DNA, the CDR3 is TGCGCCAGCAGCCAGAGGACTAGGGAGAATGAGCAGTTCTTC.

This chain joins TRBV28 and TRBJ2-7; 9 bases line up with TRBD2. The CDR3 is 15 residues long. V lost 3 bases to trimming and J lost 5 bases; unmatched junction nucleotides: 8. Per the germline V gene, CDR1 is MDHEN and CDR2 is SYDVKM. In nucleotides, the CDR3 is TGTGCCAGCAGTTTGTCAGCGAGCGGGAGGAACGAGCAGTACTTC. Translation: CASSLSASGRNEQYF.

The chain is built from TRBV2 and TRBJ1-1; 7 bases line up with TRBD1. The junction had 13 bases not matched to a gene; V was cut back by 9 bases and J by 0 bases. The CDR3 runs to 16 residues. The V gene's germline CDR1 is SNHLY and CDR2 FYNNEI. CDR3 coding DNA: TGTGCCAGTAACCCGGGACAGTGGATTATGAACACTGAAGCTTTCTTT. Translation: CASNPGQWIMNTEAFF.

V usage is TRBV21-1 and J usage is TRBJ2-5; the tabulated D call, TRBD1, remains unverified against the DNA. TRBV21-1 is given as a pseudogene. The CDR3 loop spans 15 amino acids. CDR3 sequence reads: CASSTASDNQETQYF. CDR3 DNA sequence: TGTGCCAGCAGCACTGCCTCGGACAACCAAGAGACCCAGTACTTC.

V and J are TRBV20-1 and TRBJ1-1; no clear D gene. The germline V gene encodes CDR1 DFQATT and CDR2 SNEGSKA (reference sequence). Trimming pared 7 bases from V and 8 bases from J, leaving 11 bases between. The CDR3 has 10 residues. For the CDR3, the DNA is TGCAGTGATTTCCCCAGGGAAGCTTTCTTT. It specifies CSDFPREAFF.

The rearrangement uses TRBV19 and TRBJ1-2; D possibly corresponds to TRBD1 (5 bases). CDR1 is LNHDA, CDR2 SQIVND, per germline (reference sequence). The CDR3 is 18 residues long. Trimming stripped 2 bases from V and 0 bases from J, with 19 bases between. CDR3 region: CASSIIDRRGLANYGYTF. The CDR3, as DNA: TGTGCCAGTAGTATAATCGACAGAAGGGGATTAGCTAACTATGGCTACACCTTC. Using reference TRBV19 and TRBJ1-2 for the parts outside the CDR3, the full variable domain is DGGITQSPKYLFRKEGQNVTLSCEQNLNHDAMYWYRQDPGQGLRLIYYSQIVNDFQKGDIAEGYSVSREKKESFPLTVTSAQKNPTAFYLCASSIIDRRGLANYGYTFGSGTRLTVV.

This chain links TRBV5-1 with TRBJ2-1; TRBD2 agrees at 10 bases. The CDR3 is made up of 16 amino acids. With V trimmed by 4 bases and J by 4 bases, 8 bases remained unmatched. Germline CDR1 reads SGHRS; CDR2 reads YFSETQ. The CDR3 DNA reads as TGCGCCAGCAGCCCGGAGAGCGGGAGGGAGTACAATGAGCAGTTCTTC. Its translation is CASSPESGREYNEQFF.

The chain employs TRBV5-4 and TRBJ2-3; 12 positions agree with TRBD2. Germline V CDR1 and CDR2: SGHNT, YYREEE (reference sequence). The V and J ends lost 2 bases and 5 bases, in that order; junction bases with no gene match: 6. CDR3 length: 16 residues. In DNA form, the CDR3 reads TGTGCCAGCAGCTTCCCGAGACTAGCGGGAGAAGATACGCAGTATTTT. Its translation: CASSFPRLAGEDTQYF. Looking up the rest from reference TRBV5-4 and TRBJ2-3 gives the full variable domain: ETGVTQSPTHLIKTRGQQVTLRCSSQSGHNTVSWYQQALGQGPQFIFQYYREEENGRGNFPPRFSGLQFPNYSSELNVNALELDDSALYLCASSFPRLAGEDTQYFGPGTRLTVL.

This rearrangement joins TRBV6-5 to TRBJ2-7; D unresolved. Germline lookup yields CDR1 MNHEY and CDR2 SVGAGI. Deletions cut 7 bases from V and 3 bases from J, with 16 bases between. The CDR3 length is 14 residues. The CDR3 region has the DNA TGTGCCAGCACCCCCTCCAGGCGCCGCTACGAGCAGTACTTC. Its translation: CASTPSRRRYEQYF.

V usage is TRBV13 and J usage is TRBJ2-7; no clear D gene. The V and J ends lost 5 bases and 0 bases respectively, with 14 bases between them. In germline, CDR1 is PRHDT, CDR2 FYEKMQ (reference sequence). CDR3 size: 15 residues. CDR3 coding DNA: TGTGCCAGCAGCCCAGGTGTGCGAAGCTCCTACGAGCAGTACTTC. Translated: CASSPGVRSSYEQYF.

The chain links TRBV27 to TRBJ2-5, with 8 bases lining up with TRBD1. This CDR3 is built from 13 residues. The V gene end was trimmed by 4 bases and the J gene end by 7 bases; junction bases not matched to a gene: 5. The germline gives CDR1 MNHEY, CDR2 SMNVEV (reference sequence). The CDR3 DNA sequence: TGTGCCAGCAGTTCCTCTACAGGGGGGACCCAGTACTTC. As protein: CASSSSTGGTQYF.

The chain joins TRBV5-1 to TRBJ2-1, with 7 bases fitting TRBD2. Germline V gene lookup returns CDR1 SGHRS and CDR2 YFSETQ. V shed 4 bases and J 5 bases; nucleotides not matched to a gene: 6. CDR3 length equals 14 residues. CDR3 residues: CASSVLGLNNEQFF. In nucleotides, the CDR3 is TGCGCCAGCAGCGTCCTGGGACTAAACAATGAGCAGTTCTTC. Full variable domain (missing parts from reference TRBV5-1 and TRBJ2-1): KAGVTQTPRYLIKTRGQQVTLSCSPISGHRSVSWYQQTPGQGLQFLFEYFSETQRNKGNFPGRFSGRQFSNSRSEMNVSTLELGDSALYLCASSVLGLNNEQFFGPGTRLTVL.